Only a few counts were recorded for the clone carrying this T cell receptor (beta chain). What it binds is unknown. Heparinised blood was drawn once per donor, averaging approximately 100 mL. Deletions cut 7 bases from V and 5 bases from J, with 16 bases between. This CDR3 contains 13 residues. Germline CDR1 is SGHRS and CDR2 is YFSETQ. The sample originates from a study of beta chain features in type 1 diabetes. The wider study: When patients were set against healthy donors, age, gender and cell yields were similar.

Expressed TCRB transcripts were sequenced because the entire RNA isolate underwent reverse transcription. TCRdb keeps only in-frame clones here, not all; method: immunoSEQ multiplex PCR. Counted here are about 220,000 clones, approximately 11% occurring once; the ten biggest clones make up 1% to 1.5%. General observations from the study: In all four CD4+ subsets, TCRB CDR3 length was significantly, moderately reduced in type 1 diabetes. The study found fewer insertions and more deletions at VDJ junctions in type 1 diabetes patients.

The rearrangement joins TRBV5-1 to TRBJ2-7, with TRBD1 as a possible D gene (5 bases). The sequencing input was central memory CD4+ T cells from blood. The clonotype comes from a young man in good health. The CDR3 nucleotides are TGCGCCAGCTCACCTCCAGGGTCCAACGAGCAGTACTTC. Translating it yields CASSPPGSNEQYF. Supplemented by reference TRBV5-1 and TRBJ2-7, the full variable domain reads KAGVTQTPRYLIKTRGQQVTLSCSPISGHRSVSWYQQTPGQGLQFLFEYFSETQRNKGNFPGRFSGRQFSNSRSEMNVSTLELGDSALYLCASSPPGSNEQYFGPGTRLTVT.